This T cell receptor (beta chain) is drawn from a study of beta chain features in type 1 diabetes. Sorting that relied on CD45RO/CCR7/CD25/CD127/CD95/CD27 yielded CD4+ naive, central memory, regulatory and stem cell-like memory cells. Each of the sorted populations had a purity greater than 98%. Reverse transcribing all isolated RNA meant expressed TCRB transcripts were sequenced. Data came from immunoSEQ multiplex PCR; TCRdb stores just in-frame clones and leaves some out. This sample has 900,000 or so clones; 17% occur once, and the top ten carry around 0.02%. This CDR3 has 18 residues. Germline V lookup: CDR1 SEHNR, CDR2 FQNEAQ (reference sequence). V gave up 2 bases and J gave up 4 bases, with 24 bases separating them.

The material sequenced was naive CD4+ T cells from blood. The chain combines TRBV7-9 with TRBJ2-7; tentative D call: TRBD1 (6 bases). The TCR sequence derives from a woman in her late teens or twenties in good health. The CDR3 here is CASSLYPETGNLGYEQYF. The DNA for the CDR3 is TGTGCCAGCAGCTTATACCCTGAAACAGGGAATTTAGGTTACGAGCAGTACTTC. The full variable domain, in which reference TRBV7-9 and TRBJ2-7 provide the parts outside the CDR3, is DTGVSQNPRHKITKRGQNVTFRCDPISEHNRLYWYRQTLGQGPEFLTYFQNEAQLEKSRLLSDRFSAERPKGSFSTLEIQRTEQGDSAMYLCASSLYPETGNLGYEQYFGPGTRLTVT.